Shown below are 21 T cell receptor beta chains from a single sample sequenced in a study of tumor-infiltrating lymphocytes in oesophageal squamous cell carcinoma. TCRdb reprocessed the PCR reads via MiXCR and lists one record per CDR3 protein. The sample holds some 15,000 distinct CDR3 sequences, 58% seen once. The sample consisted of esophageal tumor tissue. All receptors come from a female donor with esophageal squamous cell carcinoma.

The V gene is TRBV7-6, the J gene TRBJ1-4; TRBD1 agrees at 7 bases. The DNA matches TRBJ2-2 better at its end, which makes the J call doubtful. Germline CDR1 SGHVS, CDR2 FNYEAQ. CDR3 size: 15 residues. Here the CDR3 reads CASSQDRRDTGELFF. Here the CDR3 DNA reads TGTGCCAGCAGCCAGGACAGGAGAGACACCGGGGAGCTGTTTTTT.

Remarks on this clonotype: Sequence at one end of the junction differs from germline and may be a read error. The rearrangement links TRBV5-3 to TRBJ1-2; D might be TRBD1 (5 bases). TRBV5-3 counts as an open reading frame of uncertain function. The CDR3 is 17 amino acids. CDR3 protein: CASSSPKVGRDNSPLHF. The CDR3 DNA follows: TGTGCCAGCAGCTCTCCCAAGGTGGGCAGGGATAATTCACCCCTCCACTTC.

V and J are TRBV27 and TRBJ2-7; D may correspond to TRBD1 or TRBD2 (5 bases each). Trimming shortened V by 7 bases and J by 1 base, and 17 bases separated the two germline ends. CDR1 is MNHEY and CDR2 is SMNVEV in the germline V gene (reference sequence). This CDR3 is built from 15 residues. The CDR3: CASKKTGRTSYEQYF. The CDR3 bases are TGTGCCAGCAAAAAGACGGGACGGACATCCTACGAGCAGTACTTC.

This clonotype was seen a handful of times. The chain links TRBV20-1 to TRBJ1-1; no firm D call. V gave up 0 bases and J gave up 1 base, with 9 bases separating them. From germline, CDR1 is DFQATT and CDR2 SNEGSKA (reference sequence). CDR3 length: 14 amino acids. CDR3 sequence: CSARDLGKNTEAFF. The CDR3 DNA reads as TGCAGTGCTAGAGATTTGGGCAAGAACACTGAAGCTTTCTTT.

The chain is built from TRBV9 and TRBJ1-1, with TRBD1 identical over 12 bases. The CDR3 covers 16 residues. Trimming cost V 3 bases and J 4 bases; bases outside gene matches: 7. From germline, CDR1 is SGDLS and CDR2 YYNGEE. CDR3 DNA sequence: TGTGCCAGCAGCGCAGGGACAGGGGGCAGTCGCACTGAAGCTTTCTTT. Protein: CASSAGTGGSRTEAFF.

The chain links TRBV6-8 to TRBJ2-5; tentatively, D is TRBD1 or TRBD2 (6 bases each). The J call may be faulty, since TRBJ2-1 better matches the DNA end. CDR1 is MNHGY, CDR2 SAAAGT, per germline. The CDR3 sequence is 15 residues long. CDR3 bases: TGTGCCAGCGGTAAAAGTTGGGGGGCTTCCGATGAGCAGTTCTTC. Translation: CASGKSWGASDEQFF.

The chain links TRBV7-9 to TRBJ2-4; 8 bases align to TRBD1. The end of the DNA aligns better with TRBJ2-7, so the J call may be wrong. The CDR3 sequence is 15 residues long. CDR1 SEHNR and CDR2 FQNEAQ come from the germline V gene (reference sequence). The CDR3 reads CASSLVGTGSYEQYF. Written as DNA, the CDR3 is TGTGCCAGCAGCTTAGTAGGGACAGGTTCCTACGAGCAGTACTTC.

The chain is built from TRBV12-3 or TRBV12-4 and TRBJ2-3; D is undetermined. The CDR3 is 11 residues long. The V end lost 1 base, the J end lost 13 bases, and 9 bases lay between the germline ends. CDR3 bases: TGTGCCAGCAGTTTAGGGACCCTGGAGTATTTT. It specifies CASSLGTLEYF.

The J gene is TRBJ2-2, the V gene TRBV11-2; D remains ambiguous. The germline gives CDR1 SGHAT, CDR2 FQNNGV. The length of the CDR3 is 11 residues. V was cut by 6 bases and J by 6 bases, with 5 bases left in between. CDR3 nucleotide sequence: TGTGCCAGCAGTCAGTCCGGGGAGCTGTTTTTT. It yields the protein CASSQSGELFF. The complete variable domain, with remaining parts taken from reference TRBV11-2 and TRBJ2-2, reads EAGVAQSPRYKIIEKRQSVAFWCNPISGHATLYWYQQILGQGPKLLIQFQNNGVVDDSQLPKDRFSAERLKGVDSTLKIQPAKLEDSAVYLCASSQSGELFFGEGSRLTVL.

This clonotype was counted a few times. V gene TRBV6-1 combines with J gene TRBJ2-5; 15 bases line up with TRBD2. The J call may not be correct, given that the DNA end is closer to TRBJ2-1. The CDR3 contains 16 residues. Germline V gene lookup returns CDR1 MNHNS and CDR2 SASEGT. CDR3 DNA: TGTGCCAGCAGTTCCGGGACTAGCGGGAGGAGGGGTGAGCAGTTCTTC. Translation: CASSSGTSGRRGEQFF.

The rearrangement links TRBV28 to TRBJ2-3; 7 nucleotides line up with TRBD1. J lost 4 bases, V lost 8 bases, and 9 bases had no gene match. CDR3 length: 14 amino acids. Germline CDR1 reads MDHEN; CDR2 reads SYDVKM. This chain's CDR3 is CASLGTVIADTQYF. In nucleotides, the CDR3 is TGTGCCAGCCTCGGGACAGTTATAGCAGATACGCAGTATTTT.

In this sample, this clonotype turned up many times. The chain is built from TRBV5-8 and TRBJ2-1; 13 positions agree with TRBD2. Germline lookup yields CDR1 SGHTS and CDR2 YDEGEE. The CDR3 length is 15 residues. The V and J ends lost 3 bases and 8 bases, in that order; junction bases with no gene match: 5. This chain's CDR3 is CASSYTSGGAYEQFF. CDR3 DNA: TGTGCCAGCAGCTATACTAGCGGGGGGGCCTATGAGCAGTTCTTC.

Only a few counts were recorded for this clonotype. The chain employs TRBV7-9 and TRBJ2-1, with D perhaps TRBD1 or TRBD2 (5 bases each). The CDR3 loop spans 17 amino acids. Per germline, CDR1 SEHNR and CDR2 FQNEAQ (reference sequence). V was shortened by 3 bases and J by 6 bases, with 21 bases between the two germline ends. The CDR3 sequence is CASSFPKPGRERNEQFF. CDR3 DNA: TGTGCCAGCAGCTTTCCCAAACCGGGACGAGAACGCAATGAGCAGTTCTTC.

This clonotype was found a few times. It is unclear where the CDR3 begins or ends on the DNA, so no DNA is shown, and the CDR3 is as TCRdb lists it. Here the CDR3 reads CISVPEALTGAEAFF. This chain joins TRBV7-5 and TRBJ1-1; the DNA was not compared with TRBD1, the D call given in the table. TRBV7-5 has pseudogene status. The CDR3 numbers 15 amino acids, ends counted.

V is TRBV24-1 and J is TRBJ2-1, with D uncertain. Germline V gives CDR1 KGHDR, CDR2 SFDVKD. The germline V and J ends were trimmed by 3 bases and 6 bases, with 17 bases remaining between them. This CDR3 has 16 amino acids. The DNA of the CDR3 is TGTGCCACCAGTGATGGAAGACTGCCTGTCCTCAATGAGCAGTTCTTC. Protein: CATSDGRLPVLNEQFF.

The rearrangement uses TRBV7-2 and TRBJ2-5; D may be TRBD1 or TRBD2 (5 bases each). The end of the DNA is better explained by TRBJ2-7, so the J call may be wrong. Germline CDR1 reads SGHTA; CDR2 reads FQGNSA. The CDR3 consists of 14 residues. Written as DNA, the CDR3 is TGTGCCAGCAGCACGGGACCCCGCTCCTACGAGCAGTACTTC. Its protein product is CASSTGPRSYEQYF.

The chain has TRBV20-1 and TRBJ1-4; weak D call: TRBD1 (5 bases). The CDR3 sequence is 15 residues long. V dropped 1 base and J dropped 2 bases, with 11 bases sitting between them. Germline V gene sequence: CDR1 DFQATT, CDR2 SNEGSKA (reference sequence). This CDR3 reads CSARVAGRTNEKLFF. CDR3 bases: TGCAGTGCTAGAGTTGCAGGGAGGACTAATGAAAAACTGTTTTTT.

J is TRBJ1-4 and V is TRBV10-2; D is possibly TRBD1 (6 bases). The V and J ends lost 3 bases and 6 bases respectively, with 8 bases between them. Germline V gene lookup returns CDR1 WSHSY and CDR2 SAAADI. This CDR3 is 13 amino acids long. The CDR3 DNA is TGCGCCAGCAGTGATGCAGGGGATGAAAAACTGTTTTTT. This sequence encodes CASSDAGDEKLFF.

This rearrangement joins TRBV7-2 to TRBJ2-5; possibly TRBD2 for D (6 bases). The J call is doubtful: the DNA matches TRBJ2-7 better. The CDR3 sequence is 14 residues long. Germline V gene lookup returns CDR1 SGHTA and CDR2 FQGNSA. CDR3 region: CASSLGGGTYEQYF. CDR3 nucleotide sequence: TGTGCCAGCAGCTTAGGGGGAGGTACCTACGAGCAGTACTTC.

The rearrangement uses TRBV7-2 and TRBJ2-7; tentative D call: TRBD1 (5 bases). V shed 4 bases and J shed 6 bases, with 19 bases lying between them. There are 15 residues in the CDR3. The germline V gene has CDR1 SGHTA and CDR2 FQGNSA. The CDR3: CASSSRPPGKREQYF. Here the CDR3 DNA reads TGTGCCAGCAGCTCCAGACCACCAGGGAAGCGCGAGCAGTACTTC.

This clonotype was detected only a few times. Germline and junction disagree at one end, which may indicate a read error. The chain recombines TRBV7-7 with TRBJ2-1; D not certain. From germline, CDR1 is SSHAT and CDR2 FNYEAQ (reference sequence). CDR3 length: 14 residues. The CDR3 is CASSLVASSNEQFF. In DNA form, the CDR3 reads TGTGCTAGCAGCTTAGTGGCTAGTAGCAATGAGCAGTTCTTC.